This TCR beta chain was sequenced for a study of T cells after yellow fever vaccination. Study-wide background: When fractions had low cell numbers, they were prepared with SMART-Seq v4 Ultra Low Input. Study-level points and caveats: Peaking on day 5 versus 15, the secondary response was faster but weaker.

TCRdb analysed the 5' RACE reads with MiXCR anew, one entry per CDR3 protein. The sample includes under 80,000 distinct CDR3 sequences, less than 8.5% of them seen just once. The sample holds many counts of this clonotype. Its antigen is currently unknown. With 5 bases clipped from V and 6 bases from J, the junction kept 9 bases outside the gene matches. The germline V gene has CDR1 SGHTA and CDR2 FQGNSA. The CDR3 length is 15 residues. The sample consisted of CD8+ T cells sorted from PBMCs, taken 15 days after the yellow fever booster vaccination. This clonotype originated in a man aged 30 to 45 who received the YFV17D yellow fever vaccine. The chain recombines TRBV7-2 with TRBJ2-2; 7 bases line up with TRBD2. The CDR3 sequence is CASSQPFTSAGELFF. CDR3 nucleotide sequence: TGTGCCAGCAGCCAGCCCTTCACTAGCGCCGGGGAGCTGTTTTTT.